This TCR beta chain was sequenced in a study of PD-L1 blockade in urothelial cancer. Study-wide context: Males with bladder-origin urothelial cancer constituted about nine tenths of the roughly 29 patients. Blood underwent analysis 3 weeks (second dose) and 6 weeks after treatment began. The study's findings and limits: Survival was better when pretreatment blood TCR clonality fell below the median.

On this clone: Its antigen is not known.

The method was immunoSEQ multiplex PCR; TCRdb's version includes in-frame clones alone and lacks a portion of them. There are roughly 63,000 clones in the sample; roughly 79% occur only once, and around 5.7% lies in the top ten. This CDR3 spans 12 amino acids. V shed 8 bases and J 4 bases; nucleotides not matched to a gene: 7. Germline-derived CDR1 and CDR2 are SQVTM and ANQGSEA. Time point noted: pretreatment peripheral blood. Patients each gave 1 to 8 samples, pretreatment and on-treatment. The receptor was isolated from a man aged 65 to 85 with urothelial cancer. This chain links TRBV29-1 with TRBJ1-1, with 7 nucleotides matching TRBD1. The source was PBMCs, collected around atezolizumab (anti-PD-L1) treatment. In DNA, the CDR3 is TGCAGCATCGACAGGGATGGCACTGAAGCTTTCTTT. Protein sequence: CSIDRDGTEAFF.